What follows is one T cell receptor (beta chain) and its context. What it binds is unknown. Other DNA sequences in this specimen translate into the identical CDR3. This specimen comes from a study of shared clonotypes between healthy human individuals. The wider study: A donor's plate count was three for CD4 naive and three for CD4 memory; CD8 naive had two and CD8 memory one.

Across several immunoSEQ plates, the genomic DNA of each subset was split evenly. The table came from immunoSEQ multiplex PCR; TCRdb's copy has only in-frame clones and leaves some out. The sample has roughly 2.1 million clones, around 93% seen once; the top ten hold more than 1.5%. Trimming shortened V by 2 bases and J by 2 bases, and 15 bases separated the two germline ends. The CDR3 loop spans 16 amino acids. The germline gives CDR1 MNHNY, CDR2 SVGAGI (reference sequence). Naive CD8 cells lacked CD45RO, underwent positive selection for CCR7 and left out terminally differentiated effector memory CD45RA+ cells. Overall study findings and caveats: Limitation of the genetic and exposure-history diversity represented came from the few donors. Sampling was confined to blood; repertoires within tissues likely differ.

V and J are TRBV6-6 and TRBJ1-2; D is unclear. The source is a man between 18 and 29 years old in good health. Some clones in this sample may be carry-over from other donors' samples. Sequenced sample: naive CD8+ T cells from PBMCs. Here the CDR3 reads CASSYLRDGANYGYTF. The CDR3 bases are TGTGCCAGCAGTTACCTACGGGATGGCGCAAACTATGGCTACACCTTC.